These 24 T cell receptor beta chains were sequenced from one sample in a study of OX40 agonist ivuxolimab in advanced cancers. The repertoire was sequenced with immunoSEQ multiplex PCR; TCRdb's copy has only in-frame clones and lacks some. The data show around 79,000 clones, roughly 90% seen once. The sequencing here drew on CD4+ or CD8+ T cells sorted from blood, taken in a trial of the OX40 agonist ivuxolimab. The receptors were sampled from an adult with an advanced solid tumor such as melanoma, head and neck, liver or kidney cancer.

The DNA of the CDR3 is TGCGCCAGCAGCCAAACCTGGGGGGGAGGTGAAAAACTGTTTTTT. Translated, it gives CASSQTWGGGEKLFF. V is TRBV4-1 and J is TRBJ1-4; D is possibly TRBD1 (5 bases). CDR3 length: 15 amino acids. CDR1 is MGHRA, CDR2 YSYEKL, per germline. V lost 2 bases and J 7 bases, leaving 14 bases between the germline ends.

The gene calls are TRBV2 and TRBJ2-1; TRBD2 agrees at 8 bases. V was clipped by 9 bases and J by 7 bases; unmatched bases: 11. This CDR3 contains 14 residues. From germline, CDR1 is SNHLY and CDR2 FYNNEI. For the CDR3, the DNA is TGTGCCAGTCGGCTCGGGGGGGCCAGGAATGAGCAGTTCTTC. Its translation: CASRLGGARNEQFF.

This chain uses TRBV9 with TRBJ2-3; TRBD2 might be the D (7 bases). The CDR3 has 21 residues. V shed 0 bases and J shed 3 bases, with 29 bases lying between them. Germline CDR1 is SGDLS and CDR2 is YYNGEE. CDR3 sequence: CASSVERDSVRRGPSTDTQYF. CDR3 DNA: TGTGCCAGCAGCGTAGAACGGGACTCCGTACGGCGGGGGCCCTCAACAGATACGCAGTATTTT. The full variable domain, with the rest looked up from reference TRBV9 and TRBJ2-3, is DSGVTQTPKHLITATGQRVTLRCSPRSGDLSVYWYQQSLDQGLQFLIQYYNGEERAKGNILERFSAQQFPDLHSELNLSSLELGDSALYFCASSVERDSVRRGPSTDTQYFGPGTRLTVL.

The chain couples TRBV19 to TRBJ1-1, with 12 bases lining up with TRBD1. From germline, CDR1 is LNHDA and CDR2 SQIVND (reference sequence). This CDR3 is built from 15 residues. V lost 10 bases to trimming and J lost 7 bases; unmatched junction nucleotides: 13. The DNA for the CDR3 is TGTGCCACTACCGCTCCCGGGACAGGGGGCTTTGAAGCTTTCTTT. It codes for CATTAPGTGGFEAFF.

About this clone: A junction end diverges from the germline sequence, so it may reflect a read error. This chain connects TRBV7-8 to TRBJ2-1; 9 bases line up with TRBD2. The germline CDR1 and CDR2 sequences are SGHVS and FQNEAQ. CDR3 length equals 14 residues. CDR3 DNA: TGTGCCAGCAGCCTAGCGGGGAGCTACAATGAGCAGTTCTTC. Residues: CASSLAGSYNEQFF. Together with reference TRBV7-8 and TRBJ2-1, the CDR3 gives the full variable domain: GAGVSQSPRYKVAKRGQDVALRCDPISGHVSLFWYQQALGQGPEFLTYFQNEAQLDKSGLPSDRFFAERPEGSVSTLKIQRTQQEDSAVYLCASSLAGSYNEQFFGPGTRLTVL.

The chain joins TRBV6-5 to TRBJ1-1, with TRBD1 matching over 7 bases. Germline V gene sequence: CDR1 MNHEY, CDR2 SVGAGI. CDR3 length: 14 amino acids. V lost 5 bases to trimming and J lost 1 base; unmatched junction nucleotides: 4. The CDR3 loop reads CASSEGTENTEAFF. The CDR3 bases are TGTGCCAGCAGTGAAGGGACAGAGAACACTGAAGCTTTCTTT.

The CDR3 DNA is TGTGCCAGCAGCTTAAACCCCGGTTGGGAAGCTTTCTTT. Its translation: CASSLNPGWEAFF. The V and J genes are TRBV11-1 and TRBJ1-1, with D uncertain. The germline V gene has CDR1 SGHAT and CDR2 FQDESV (reference sequence). The CDR3 is 13 residues long. The germline V and J ends were trimmed by 2 bases and 8 bases, with 12 bases remaining between them.

The V gene is TRBV7-2, the J gene TRBJ1-6; TRBD1 matches 7 bases. The V gene's germline CDR1 is SGHTA and CDR2 FQGNSA. The J segment lost 6 bases and the V segment lost 4 bases, leaving 6 bases of the junction unmatched. The length of the CDR3 is 15 residues. CDR3 nucleotide sequence: TGTGCCAGCAGCTCCGAGGGACAGATTAATTCACCCCTCCACTTT. Translation gives CASSSEGQINSPLHF.

The chain couples TRBV19 to TRBJ1-2; maybe TRBD1 (6 bases). Germline V gene sequence: CDR1 LNHDA, CDR2 SQIVND (reference sequence). The V end lost 4 bases, the J end lost 5 bases, and 17 bases lay between the germline ends. This CDR3 region has 15 residues. The CDR3 here is CASSTHRESGYGYTF. CDR3 DNA: TGTGCCAGTAGTACACACAGGGAGTCTGGATATGGCTACACCTTC.

The chain has TRBV7-8 and TRBJ2-6; D is uncertain. The CDR3 covers 18 residues. Trimming shortened V by 4 bases and J by 0 bases, and 16 bases separated the two germline ends. The germline gives CDR1 SGHVS, CDR2 FQNEAQ. This chain's CDR3 is CASSSLIPAISGANVLTF. Written as DNA, the CDR3 is TGTGCCAGCAGCTCGCTTATCCCTGCCATCTCTGGGGCCAACGTCCTGACTTTC.

The chain recombines TRBV19 with TRBJ1-2; 10 nucleotides line up with TRBD1. The CDR3 covers 14 residues. CDR1 is LNHDA and CDR2 is SQIVND in the germline V gene (reference sequence). Germline trimming cut 4 bases from V and 8 bases from J; bases unmatched to any gene: 7. The CDR3 DNA follows: TGTGCCAGTAGTACTCAGACAGGGGGCGCCGGCTACACCTTC. Amino acids: CASSTQTGGAGYTF.

A single count supports this clone. The chain joins TRBV6-5 to TRBJ1-2; unclear D gene. The CDR3 spans 12 residues. The V end was cut by 2 bases, the J end by 6 bases, with 7 bases between. CDR1 and CDR2 from the germline V gene are MNHEY and SVGAGI. The CDR3 loop is CASSYGVDGYTF. For the CDR3, the DNA is TGTGCCAGCAGTTACGGGGTTGATGGCTACACCTTC.

The V call is TRBV5-4, the J call TRBJ1-1; tentatively, D is TRBD1 (5 bases). Germline assignment: CDR1 SGHNT and CDR2 YYREEE (reference sequence). Trimming stripped 3 bases from V and 5 bases from J, with 20 bases between. This CDR3 is built from 16 residues. The CDR3 nucleotides are TGTGCCAGCAGCTCCCGGGACCTCCGGAGGAGGACTGAAGCTTTCTTT. This sequence encodes CASSSRDLRRRTEAFF. Supplemented by reference TRBV5-4 and TRBJ1-1, the full variable domain reads ETGVTQSPTHLIKTRGQQVTLRCSSQSGHNTVSWYQQALGQGPQFIFQYYREEENGRGNFPPRFSGLQFPNYSSELNVNALELDDSALYLCASSSRDLRRRTEAFFGQGTRLTVV.

The CDR3 spells CASSLKATDSYEQYF. The CDR3 region has the DNA TGCGCCAGCAGTCTCAAGGCGACAGACAGCTACGAGCAGTACTTC. This rearrangement joins TRBV4-1 to TRBJ2-7; TRBD1 is a possible D gene (5 bases). V shed 6 bases and J shed 3 bases, with 18 bases lying between them. Per the germline V gene, CDR1 is MGHRA and CDR2 is YSYEKL. This CDR3 region has 15 residues.

This clone has a single count. The CDR3 nucleotides are TGTGCCAGCAGCTTAGTCGGAGGGGCCAACGTCCTGACTTTC. Residues: CASSLVGGANVLTF. V usage is TRBV7-2 and J usage is TRBJ2-6; D not resolved. Trimming took off 1 base at V and 4 bases at J, with 5 bases between the two ends. The CDR3 covers 14 residues. Per germline, CDR1 SGHTA and CDR2 FQGNSA. Combining the CDR3 with reference TRBV7-2 and TRBJ2-6 gives the whole variable domain GAGVSQSPSNKVTEKGKDVELRCDPISGHTALYWYRQSLGQGLEFLIYFQGNSAPDKSGLPSDRFSAERTGGSVSTLTIQRTQQEDSAVYLCASSLVGGANVLTFGAGSRLTVL.

This clone was seen a handful of times. The gene calls are TRBV4-1 and TRBJ1-3; D may be TRBD1 (6 bases). The germline CDR1 and CDR2 sequences are MGHRA and YSYEKL. The ends were cut back, 0 bases at V and 3 bases at J, with 9 bases in the middle. The CDR3 has 15 amino acids. The CDR3 reads CASSQESGVGNTIYF. The CDR3 DNA follows: TGCGCCAGCAGCCAAGAGTCAGGGGTTGGAAACACCATATATTTT.

The V call is TRBV2, the J call TRBJ1-2, with D unresolved. The V gene lost 1 base and the J gene lost 4 bases, with 13 bases spanning the gap. The CDR3 has 15 residues. Germline lookup yields CDR1 SNHLY and CDR2 FYNNEI. The CDR3 reads CASSEESPAVYGYTF. CDR3 coding DNA: TGTGCCAGCAGTGAAGAATCCCCTGCGGTCTATGGCTACACCTTC.

In its sample, this clone was seen once. V and J are TRBV19 and TRBJ1-1; 7 nucleotides match TRBD1. The CDR3 has 12 residues. The germline V gene encodes CDR1 LNHDA and CDR2 SQIVND (reference sequence). The V gene end was trimmed by 5 bases and the J gene end by 11 bases; junction bases not matched to a gene: 8. Here the CDR3 reads CASSPDRVRAFF. DNA for the CDR3: TGTGCCAGTAGTCCCGACAGGGTTCGGGCTTTCTTT.

The chain recombines TRBV11-3 with TRBJ1-1; D is ambiguous. The CDR3 runs 16 residues. The germline CDR1 and CDR2 sequences are SGHNT and YENEEA. V dropped 1 base and J dropped 2 bases, with 14 bases sitting between them. CDR3: CASSLGPARANTEAFF. The CDR3 region has the DNA TGTGCCAGCAGCTTAGGGCCCGCCAGAGCCAACACTGAAGCTTTCTTT.

This clone was observed a single time. The gene calls are TRBV11-3 and TRBJ2-1, with 8 positions matching TRBD2. V lost 4 bases to trimming and J lost 2 bases; unmatched junction nucleotides: 4. The CDR3 is made up of 15 amino acids. Germline V gene data show CDR1 as SGHNT and CDR2 as YENEEA. CDR3: CASSSDGGAYNEQFF. The CDR3 nucleotides are TGTGCCAGCAGCTCAGACGGGGGGGCCTACAATGAGCAGTTCTTC.

The V call is TRBV11-2, the J call TRBJ1-1; D remains unclear. Germline CDR1 is SGHAT and CDR2 is FQNNGV. V was shortened by 1 base and J by 0 bases, with 9 bases between the two germline ends. CDR3 length: 15 residues. The chain's CDR3 is CASSLAASMNTEAFF. For the CDR3, the DNA is TGTGCCAGCAGCTTAGCGGCCAGCATGAACACTGAAGCTTTCTTT.

The rearrangement uses TRBV6-1 and TRBJ1-3; D unresolved. The CDR3 loop spans 14 amino acids. Germline CDR1 MNHNS, CDR2 SASEGT. Between the trimmed V and J ends, which lost 6 bases and 0 bases, there was a span of 9 bases. The DNA for the CDR3 is TGTGCCAGCAGCACTTGGATCTCTGGAAACACCATATATTTT. Translation gives CASSTWISGNTIYF.

This CDR3 reads CASGQEAESYEQYF. The DNA for the CDR3 is TGTGCCAGCGGACAAGAGGCGGAATCCTACGAGCAGTACTTC. This chain joins TRBV2 and TRBJ2-7; D perhaps matches TRBD1 (5 bases). Germline assignment: CDR1 SNHLY and CDR2 FYNNEI. CDR3 length equals 14 residues. V lost 8 bases and J lost 1, with 15 bases in between.

The chain links TRBV14 to TRBJ2-7; 7 bases are shared with TRBD1. Germline V CDR1 and CDR2: SGHDN, FVKESK. The CDR3 is made up of 15 amino acids. Trimming removed 3 bases from V and 3 bases from J; junction bases left unmatched: 8. Written as DNA, the CDR3 is TGTGCCAGCAGCCAGCGAGGGGGCGCCGTCTACGAGCAGTACTTC. As protein: CASSQRGGAVYEQYF.